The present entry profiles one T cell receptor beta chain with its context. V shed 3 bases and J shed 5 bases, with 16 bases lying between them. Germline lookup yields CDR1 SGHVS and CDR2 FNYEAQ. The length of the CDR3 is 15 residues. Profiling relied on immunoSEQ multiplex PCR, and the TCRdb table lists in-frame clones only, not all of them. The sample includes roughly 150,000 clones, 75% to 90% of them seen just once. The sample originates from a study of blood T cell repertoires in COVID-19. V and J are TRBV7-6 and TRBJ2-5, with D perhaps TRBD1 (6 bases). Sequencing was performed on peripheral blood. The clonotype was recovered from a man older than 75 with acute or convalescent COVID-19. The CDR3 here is CASSFDGTGHETQYF. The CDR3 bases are TGTGCCAGCAGCTTTGATGGAACAGGGCATGAGACCCAGTACTTC.